This T cell receptor (beta chain) was identified during a study of shared clonotypes between healthy human individuals. Points from the study as a whole: Clonotypes shared by all four donors outscored non-shared clonotypes in generation probability. The authors expected sequencing depth to affect clonotype sharing among donors.

As to this clone: Its cognate antigen is unknown.

Profiling relied on immunoSEQ multiplex PCR, and the TCRdb table lists in-frame clones only, not all of them. Of over a million clones in the sample, approximately 96% were seen once. Specimen: naive CD4+ T cells sorted from blood. Sample subset: CD45RA+ positively selected. The receptor comes from a man between 25 and 39 years old in good health.

The chain's CDR3 is CASSESPPFYEQYF. CDR3 nucleotide sequence: TGCGCCAGCAGTGAGTCGCCGCCCTTCTACGAGCAGTACTTC. The chain has TRBV10-2 and TRBJ2-7; D unresolved. Trimming removed 0 bases from V and 3 bases from J, with 9 bases in between. Looked up from germline, CDR1 is WSHSY and CDR2 is SAAADI. The CDR3 consists of 14 residues.